This entry is about one TCR beta chain. Use of 60 Vbeta and 13 Jbeta primers characterized the PCR. Here immunoSEQ multiplex PCR was the method, and the copy in TCRdb shows in-frame clones only, minus some. The data show 100,000 to 150,000 clones, 80% seen once. The CDR3 has 15 residues. With 0 bases clipped from V and 7 bases from J, the junction kept 7 bases outside the gene matches. From germline, CDR1 is SGDLS and CDR2 YYNGEE. This sample was taken from a study of cytomegalovirus exposure and HLA in healthy donors. Looking at the study overall: The study's early data release held 75 million to 95 million unique TCRs from HLA-typed donors.

The rearrangement uses TRBV9 and TRBJ2-1; 7 nucleotides match TRBD1. The sequenced sample consisted of PBMCs. The clonotype was recovered from a young man in good health and CMV-seropositive. The CDR3 here is CASSVGTGVDNEQFF. The DNA for the CDR3 is TGTGCCAGCAGCGTAGGGACAGGTGTGGATAATGAGCAGTTCTTC.